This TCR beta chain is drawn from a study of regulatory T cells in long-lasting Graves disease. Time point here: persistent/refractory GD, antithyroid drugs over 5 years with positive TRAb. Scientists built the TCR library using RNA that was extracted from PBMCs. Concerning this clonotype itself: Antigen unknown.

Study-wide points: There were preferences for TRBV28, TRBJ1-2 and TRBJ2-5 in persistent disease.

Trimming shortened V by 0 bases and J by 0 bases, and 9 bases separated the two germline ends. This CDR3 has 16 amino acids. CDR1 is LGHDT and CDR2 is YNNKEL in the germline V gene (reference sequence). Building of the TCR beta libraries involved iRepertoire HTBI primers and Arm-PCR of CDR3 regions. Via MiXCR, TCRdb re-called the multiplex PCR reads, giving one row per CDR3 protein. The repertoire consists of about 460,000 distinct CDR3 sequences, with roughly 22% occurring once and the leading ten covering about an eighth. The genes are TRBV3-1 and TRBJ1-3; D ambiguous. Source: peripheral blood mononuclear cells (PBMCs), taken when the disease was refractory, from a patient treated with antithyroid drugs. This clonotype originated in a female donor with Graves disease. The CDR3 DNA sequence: TGTGCCAGCAGCCAAGACACAGTCTTCTCTGGAAACACCATATATTTT. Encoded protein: CASSQDTVFSGNTIYF.